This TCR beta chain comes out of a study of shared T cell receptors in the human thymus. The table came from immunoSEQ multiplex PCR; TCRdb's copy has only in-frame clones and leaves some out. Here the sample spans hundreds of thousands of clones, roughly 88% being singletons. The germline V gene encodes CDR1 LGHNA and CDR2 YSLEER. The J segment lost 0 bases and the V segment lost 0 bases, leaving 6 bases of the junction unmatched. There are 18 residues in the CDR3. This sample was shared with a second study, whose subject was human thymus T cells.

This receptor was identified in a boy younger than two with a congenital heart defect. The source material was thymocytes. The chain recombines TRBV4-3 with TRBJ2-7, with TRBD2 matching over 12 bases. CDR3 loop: CASSQEGTSGPTSYEQYF. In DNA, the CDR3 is TGCGCCAGCAGCCAAGAAGGGACTAGCGGGCCGACCTCCTACGAGCAGTACTTC.